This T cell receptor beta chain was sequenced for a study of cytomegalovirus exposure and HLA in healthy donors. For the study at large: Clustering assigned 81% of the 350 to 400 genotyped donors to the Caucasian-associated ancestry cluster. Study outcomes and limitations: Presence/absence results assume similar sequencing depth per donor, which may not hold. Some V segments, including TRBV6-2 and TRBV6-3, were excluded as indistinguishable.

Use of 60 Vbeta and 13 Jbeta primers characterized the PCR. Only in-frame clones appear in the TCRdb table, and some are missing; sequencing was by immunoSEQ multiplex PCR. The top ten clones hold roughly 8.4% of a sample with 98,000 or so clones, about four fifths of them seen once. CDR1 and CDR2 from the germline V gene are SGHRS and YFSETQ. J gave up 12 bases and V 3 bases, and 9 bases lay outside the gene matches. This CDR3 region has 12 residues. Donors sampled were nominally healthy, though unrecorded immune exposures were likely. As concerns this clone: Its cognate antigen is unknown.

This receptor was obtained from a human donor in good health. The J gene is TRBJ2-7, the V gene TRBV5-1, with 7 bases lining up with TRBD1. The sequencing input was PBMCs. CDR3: CASSSQGTDVYF. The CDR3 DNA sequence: TGCGCCAGCAGCTCACAGGGGACAGATGTGTACTTC.